This note documents a single T cell receptor beta chain sequence. The record originates from a study of T cell repertoires in cytomegalovirus infection. The CDR3 loop spans 16 amino acids. The junction had 7 bases not matched to a gene; V was cut back by 6 bases and J by 2 bases. Looked up from germline, CDR1 is MNHEY and CDR2 is SVGEGT. MiXCR, applied by TCRdb to the reads, yields one record per CDR3 protein. The sample holds almost 500,000 distinct CDR3 sequences, around 11% seen once. The clonotype comes from a human donor in good health (CMV status not recorded). Some clones in this sample may be carry-over from other donors' samples. This chain links TRBV6-2 or TRBV6-3 with TRBJ2-1; 10 bases line up with TRBD2. The sequenced sample was PBMCs. CDR3 in DNA: TGTGCCAGCAGCCTTTCACTAGCGGGGCCCTACAATGAGCAGTTCTTC. Its protein product is CASSLSLAGPYNEQFF.